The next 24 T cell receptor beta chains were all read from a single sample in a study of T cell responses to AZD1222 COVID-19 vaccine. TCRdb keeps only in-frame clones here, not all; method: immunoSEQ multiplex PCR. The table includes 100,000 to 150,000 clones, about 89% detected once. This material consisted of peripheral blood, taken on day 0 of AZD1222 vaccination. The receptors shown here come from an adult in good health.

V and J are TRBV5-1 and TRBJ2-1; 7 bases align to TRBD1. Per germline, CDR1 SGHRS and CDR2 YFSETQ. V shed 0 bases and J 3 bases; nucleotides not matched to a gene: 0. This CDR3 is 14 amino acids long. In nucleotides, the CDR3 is TGCGCCAGCAGCTTGGACAGGGGCTACAATGAGCAGTTCTTC. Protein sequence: CASSLDRGYNEQFF.

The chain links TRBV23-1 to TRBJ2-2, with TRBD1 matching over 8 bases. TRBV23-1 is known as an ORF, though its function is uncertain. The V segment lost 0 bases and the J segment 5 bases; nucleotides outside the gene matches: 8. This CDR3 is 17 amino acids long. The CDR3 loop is CASSQSRQGASTGELFF. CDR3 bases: TGCGCCAGCAGTCAATCGAGGCAGGGGGCTTCTACCGGGGAGCTGTTTTTT.

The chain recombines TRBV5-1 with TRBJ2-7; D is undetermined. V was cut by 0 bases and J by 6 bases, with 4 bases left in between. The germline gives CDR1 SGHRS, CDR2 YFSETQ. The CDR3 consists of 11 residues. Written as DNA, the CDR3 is TGCGCCAGCAGCTTGGACACCGAGCAGTACTTC. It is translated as CASSLDTEQYF.

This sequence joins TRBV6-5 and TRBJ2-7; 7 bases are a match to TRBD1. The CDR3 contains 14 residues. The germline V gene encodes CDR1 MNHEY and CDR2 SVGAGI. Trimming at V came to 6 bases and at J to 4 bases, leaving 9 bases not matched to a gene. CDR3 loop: CASSDRVVGYEQYF. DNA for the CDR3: TGTGCCAGCAGCGACAGGGTGGTCGGTTACGAGCAGTACTTC.

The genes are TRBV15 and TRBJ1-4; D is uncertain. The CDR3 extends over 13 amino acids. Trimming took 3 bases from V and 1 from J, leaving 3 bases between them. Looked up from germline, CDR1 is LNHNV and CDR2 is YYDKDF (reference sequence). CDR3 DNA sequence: TGTGCCACCAGCAGTGGAACTAATGAAAAACTGTTTTTT. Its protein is CATSSGTNEKLFF.

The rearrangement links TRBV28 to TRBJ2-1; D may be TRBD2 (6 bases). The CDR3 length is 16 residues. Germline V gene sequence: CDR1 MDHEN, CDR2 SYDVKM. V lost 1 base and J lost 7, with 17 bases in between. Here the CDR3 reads CASSLSSAGGMNEQFF. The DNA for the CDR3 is TGTGCCAGCAGTTTATCCTCGGCGGGCGGGATGAATGAGCAGTTCTTC.

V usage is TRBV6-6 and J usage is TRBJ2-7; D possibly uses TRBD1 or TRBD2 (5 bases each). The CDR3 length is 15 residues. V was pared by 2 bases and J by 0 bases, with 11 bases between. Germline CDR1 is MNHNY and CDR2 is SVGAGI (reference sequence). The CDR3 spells CASSYPTRGSYEQYF. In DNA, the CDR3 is TGTGCCAGCAGTTACCCGACGAGGGGCTCCTACGAGCAGTACTTC.

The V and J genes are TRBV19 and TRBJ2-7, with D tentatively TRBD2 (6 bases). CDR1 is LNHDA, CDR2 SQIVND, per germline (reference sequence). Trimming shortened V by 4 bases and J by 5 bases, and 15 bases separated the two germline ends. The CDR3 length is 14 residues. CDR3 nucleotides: TGTGCCAGTAGTAGGAGGGATCCGTTCAACGAGCAGTACTTC. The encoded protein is CASSRRDPFNEQYF. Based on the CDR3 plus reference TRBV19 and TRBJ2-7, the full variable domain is DGGITQSPKYLFRKEGQNVTLSCEQNLNHDAMYWYRQDPGQGLRLIYYSQIVNDFQKGDIAEGYSVSREKKESFPLTVTSAQKNPTAFYLCASSRRDPFNEQYFGPGTRLTVT.

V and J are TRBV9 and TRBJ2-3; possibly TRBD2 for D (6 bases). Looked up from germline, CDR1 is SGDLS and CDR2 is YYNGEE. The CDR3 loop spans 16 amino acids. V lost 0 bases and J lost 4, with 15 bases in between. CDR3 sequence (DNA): TGTGCCAGCAGCGTAGTGGGTGGGACTTTTTCAGATACGCAGTATTTT. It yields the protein CASSVVGGTFSDTQYF.

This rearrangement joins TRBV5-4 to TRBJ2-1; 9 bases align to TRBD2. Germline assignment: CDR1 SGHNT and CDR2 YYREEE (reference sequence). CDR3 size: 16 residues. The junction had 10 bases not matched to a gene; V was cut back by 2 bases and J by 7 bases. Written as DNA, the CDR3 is TGTGCCAGCAGCTTCGGAACTCGCGGGGGGGCGAATGAGCAGTTCTTC. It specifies CASSFGTRGGANEQFF.

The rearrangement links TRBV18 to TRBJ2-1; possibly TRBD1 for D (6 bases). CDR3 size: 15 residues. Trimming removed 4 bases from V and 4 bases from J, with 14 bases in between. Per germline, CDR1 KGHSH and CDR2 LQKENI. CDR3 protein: CASSQRQDGYNEQFF. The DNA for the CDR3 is TGTGCCAGCTCACAGAGACAGGACGGTTACAATGAGCAGTTCTTC.

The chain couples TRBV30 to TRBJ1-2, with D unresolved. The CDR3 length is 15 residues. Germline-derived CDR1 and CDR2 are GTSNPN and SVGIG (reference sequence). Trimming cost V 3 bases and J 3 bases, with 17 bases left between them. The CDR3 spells CAWRLSTAGYYGYTF. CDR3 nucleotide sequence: TGTGCCTGGAGGTTATCGACCGCCGGGTACTATGGCTACACCTTC.

This CDR3 is CASSLGTGRANYGYTF. Here the CDR3 DNA reads TGTGCCAGCAGCTTAGGGACAGGGCGAGCTAACTATGGCTACACCTTC. The chain combines TRBV7-6 with TRBJ1-2; 8 nucleotides match TRBD1. The V and J ends lost 1 base and 0 bases, in that order; junction bases with no gene match: 4. The CDR3 has 16 residues. The germline V gene encodes CDR1 SGHVS and CDR2 FNYEAQ.

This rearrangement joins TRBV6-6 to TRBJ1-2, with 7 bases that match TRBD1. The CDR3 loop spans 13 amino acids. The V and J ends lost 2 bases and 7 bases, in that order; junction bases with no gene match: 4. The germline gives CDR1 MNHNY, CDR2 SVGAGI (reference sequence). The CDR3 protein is CASSYGRGGGYTF. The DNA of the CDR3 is TGTGCCAGCAGTTACGGCAGGGGGGGTGGCTACACCTTC.

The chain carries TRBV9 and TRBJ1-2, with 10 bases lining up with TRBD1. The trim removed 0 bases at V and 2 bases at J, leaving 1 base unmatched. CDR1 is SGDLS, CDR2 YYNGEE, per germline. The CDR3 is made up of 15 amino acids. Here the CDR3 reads CASSVGGQGNYGYTF. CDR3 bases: TGTGCCAGCAGCGTAGGGGGACAGGGGAACTATGGCTACACCTTC.

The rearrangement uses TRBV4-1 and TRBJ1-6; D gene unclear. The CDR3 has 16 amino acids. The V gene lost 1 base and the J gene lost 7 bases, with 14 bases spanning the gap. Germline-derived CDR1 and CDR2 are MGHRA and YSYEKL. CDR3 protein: CASSQGRIETNSPLHF. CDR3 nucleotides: TGCGCCAGCAGCCAAGGAAGGATCGAAACGAATTCACCCCTCCACTTT.

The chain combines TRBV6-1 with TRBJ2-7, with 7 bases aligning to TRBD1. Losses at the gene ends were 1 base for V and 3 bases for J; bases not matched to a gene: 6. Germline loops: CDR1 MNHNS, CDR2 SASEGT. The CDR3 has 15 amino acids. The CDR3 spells CASSEEGAIFYEQYF. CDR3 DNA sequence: TGTGCCAGCAGTGAAGAGGGGGCAATCTTCTACGAGCAGTACTTC.

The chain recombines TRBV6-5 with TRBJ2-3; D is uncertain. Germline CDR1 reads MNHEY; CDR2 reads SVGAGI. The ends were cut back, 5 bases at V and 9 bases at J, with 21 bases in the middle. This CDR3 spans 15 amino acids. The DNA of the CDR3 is TGTGCCAGCAGTAGTGCCGCAGGACCGGTGGGAACGCAGTATTTT. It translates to CASSSAAGPVGTQYF.

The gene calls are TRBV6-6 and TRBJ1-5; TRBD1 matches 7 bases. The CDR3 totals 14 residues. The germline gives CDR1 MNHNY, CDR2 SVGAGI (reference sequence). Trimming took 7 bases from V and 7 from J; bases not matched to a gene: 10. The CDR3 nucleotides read TGTGCCAGCACCCACCCCACAGGGGTACAGCCCCAGCATTTT. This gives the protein CASTHPTGVQPQHF.

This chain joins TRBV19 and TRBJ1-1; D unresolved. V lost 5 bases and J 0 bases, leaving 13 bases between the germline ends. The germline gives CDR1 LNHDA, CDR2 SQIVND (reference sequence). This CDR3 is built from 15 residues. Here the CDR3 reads CASSPGILMNTEAFF. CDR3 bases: TGTGCCAGTAGTCCGGGGATCCTCATGAACACTGAAGCTTTCTTT.

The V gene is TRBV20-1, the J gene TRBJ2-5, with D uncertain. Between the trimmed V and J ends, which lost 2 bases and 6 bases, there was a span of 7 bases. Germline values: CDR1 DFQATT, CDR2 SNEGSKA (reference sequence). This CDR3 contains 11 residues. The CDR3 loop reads CSARPSQTQYF. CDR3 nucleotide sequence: TGCAGTGCTAGACCCTCCCAGACCCAGTACTTC.

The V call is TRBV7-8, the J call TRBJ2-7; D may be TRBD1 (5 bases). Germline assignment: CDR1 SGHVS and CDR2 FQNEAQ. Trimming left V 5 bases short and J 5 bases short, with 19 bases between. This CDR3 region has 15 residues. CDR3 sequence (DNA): TGTGCCAGCAGCAGCAGTGGGGCCAGGTTCCACGAGCAGTACTTC. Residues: CASSSSGARFHEQYF.

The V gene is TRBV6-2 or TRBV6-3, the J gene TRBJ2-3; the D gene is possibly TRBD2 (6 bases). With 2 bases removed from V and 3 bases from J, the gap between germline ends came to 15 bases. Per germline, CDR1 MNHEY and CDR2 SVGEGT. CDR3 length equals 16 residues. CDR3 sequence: CASSYRAGLRTDTQYF. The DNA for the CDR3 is TGTGCCAGCAGTTACCGTGCGGGACTCCGAACAGATACGCAGTATTTT.

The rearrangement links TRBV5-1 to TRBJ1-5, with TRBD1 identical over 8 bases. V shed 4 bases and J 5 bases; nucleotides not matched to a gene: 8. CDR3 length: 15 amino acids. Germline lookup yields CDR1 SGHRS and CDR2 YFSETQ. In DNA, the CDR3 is TGCGCCAGCAGCCCAGGGGGCCTCTTCCATCAGCCCCAGCATTTT. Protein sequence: CASSPGGLFHQPQHF.